Listed here is a single T cell receptor (beta chain). The antigen remains undetermined. Trimming removed 9 bases at V and 0 bases at J, with 15 bases between. The CDR3 spans 15 residues. CDR1 and CDR2 from the germline V gene are LNHDA and SQIVND (reference sequence). Single viable CD3+CD4+CD8-CD45RO+ cells were sorted as the memory CD4+ T cells. This sample was taken from a study of memory CD4+ T cells and cytomegalovirus serostatus. Study information: Healthy Belgian adult donors included about nine CMV-positive and more than 20 CMV-negative people. Study results and limitations: About two fifths of the roughly 150 known CMV-associated TCRbeta sequences appeared in CD4+ memory. CMV serostatus prediction reached median AUC 0.95, or 0.91 with US-trained model.

The data were produced by immunoSEQ multiplex PCR, yet TCRdb's version contains in-frame clones alone and is incomplete. This sample yields more than 55,000 clones, of which about 81% are seen a single time; about 0.95% belongs to the top ten. The chain is built from TRBV19 and TRBJ1-5; no definite D call. Sequenced input: memory CD4+ T cells from blood. The sequence was collected from an adult in good health and CMV-seronegative. The CDR3: CASLAGSPSNQPQHF. The CDR3, as DNA: TGTGCCAGCCTGGCAGGCAGCCCTAGCAATCAGCCCCAGCATTTT.